This TCR beta chain was sequenced for a study of T cell repertoires in cytomegalovirus infection. Looking at the study overall: Matching HLA type, along with CMV infection, was indicated by public TCR beta signatures. General observations from the study: Ex vivo responses were dominated by HLA-C-restricted CMV-specific TCR beta clonotypes.

Note on this clonotype: The antigen is undetermined.

The germline V gene has CDR1 SQVTM and CDR2 ANQGSEA. Trimming took 4 bases from V and 0 from J; bases not matched to a gene: 6. This CDR3 region has 17 residues. TCRdb reprocessed the reads via MiXCR and lists one record per CDR3 protein. The data hold 450,000 to 600,000 distinct CDR3 sequences, with approximately 11% observed a single time. J is TRBJ2-1 and V is TRBV29-1; 13 nucleotides agree with TRBD2. Sequencing input: PBMCs. The origin of this receptor is a human donor in good health (CMV status not recorded). Some clones in this sample may be carry-over from other donors' samples. CDR3 protein: CSVAGTSGTSSYNEQFF. CDR3 bases: TGCAGCGTTGCCGGGACTAGCGGGACGAGCTCCTACAATGAGCAGTTCTTC.